These 22 T cell receptor beta chains were all obtained from the same sample, sequenced in a study of CD8 T cells in Susac syndrome. Reverse transcription of about 0.5 to 1 ug RNA was carried out with random hexamers. Via MiXCR, TCRdb re-called the immunoSEQ multiplex PCR reads, giving one row per CDR3 protein. Of around 160,000 distinct CDR3 sequences in the sample, around 94% were seen once. Sequencing input: CD4+ T cells from PBMCs. The receptors originated from a human donor in good health.

The chain carries TRBV20-1 and TRBJ2-7; TRBD2 matches at 11 bases. The CDR3 has 13 residues. Germline CDR1 DFQATT, CDR2 SNEGSKA (reference sequence). Trimming at V came to 5 bases and at J to 3 bases, leaving 3 bases not matched to a gene. CDR3 sequence reads: CSASSGGRYEQYF. The CDR3 DNA reads TGCAGTGCTTCTAGCGGGGGGCGCTACGAGCAGTACTTC.

CDR3 sequence: CASSPNNQPQHF. The CDR3 DNA sequence: TGTGCCAGCAGTCCAAATAATCAGCCCCAGCATTTT. This chain links TRBV12-3 or TRBV12-4 with TRBJ1-5; D is unresolved. Trimming pared 5 bases from V and 4 bases from J, leaving 6 bases between. This CDR3 contains 12 residues.

This clonotype appeared once. J is TRBJ1-1 and V is TRBV7-9; D is possibly TRBD1 (6 bases). The CDR3 is 14 amino acids. Trimming shortened V by 5 bases and J by 3 bases, and 13 bases separated the two germline ends. The V gene's germline CDR1 is SEHNR and CDR2 FQNEAQ (reference sequence). The CDR3 DNA reads as TGTGCCAGCAGCCCCCAGGGGTTATACACTGAAGCTTTCTTT. Protein: CASSPQGLYTEAFF.

In its sample, this clonotype was seen once. This rearrangement joins TRBV29-1 to TRBJ2-3; TRBD2 aligns across 11 bases. This CDR3 has 14 amino acids. Germline assignment: CDR1 SQVTM and CDR2 ANQGSEA. J lost 2 bases, V lost 3 bases, and 1 base had no gene match. The CDR3 sequence: CSVETSGATDTQYF. The CDR3 DNA is TGCAGCGTTGAGACTAGCGGGGCCACAGATACGCAGTATTTT.

The chain combines TRBV5-1 with TRBJ1-1; D not resolved. Germline-derived CDR1 and CDR2 are SGHRS and YFSETQ. The CDR3 contains 13 residues. The V gene lost 0 bases and the J gene lost 7 bases, with 10 bases spanning the gap. The CDR3 sequence is CASSLESKNEAFF. CDR3 DNA sequence: TGCGCCAGCAGCTTGGAGTCAAAAAATGAAGCTTTCTTT.

This clonotype occurred once. The gene calls are TRBV9 and TRBJ1-2; the D gene is possibly TRBD1 (5 bases). The CDR3 is made up of 13 amino acids. Germline loops: CDR1 SGDLS, CDR2 YYNGEE. V was pared by 3 bases and J by 6 bases, with 12 bases between. CDR3 residues: CASSAGLTDGYTF. The DNA of the CDR3 is TGTGCCAGCAGCGCGGGACTTACGGATGGCTACACCTTC.

The chain couples TRBV29-1 to TRBJ1-1, with D tentatively TRBD1 (5 bases). This CDR3 contains 13 residues. Germline V gene sequence: CDR1 SQVTM, CDR2 ANQGSEA. The V and J ends lost 4 bases and 0 bases respectively, with 9 bases between them. The CDR3 bases are TGCAGCGTTGCCCGACAGATGAACACTGAAGCTTTCTTT. The encoded protein is CSVARQMNTEAFF.

The rearrangement joins TRBV30 to TRBJ1-5, with 10 bases matching TRBD1. Germline CDR1 is GTSNPN and CDR2 is SVGIG (reference sequence). Trimming removed 2 bases from V and 4 bases from J; junction bases left unmatched: 2. The CDR3 length is 14 residues. Here the CDR3 DNA reads TGTGCCTGGAGTCCGGGACAGGGGAATCAGCCCCAGCATTTT. It yields the protein CAWSPGQGNQPQHF.

The chain is built from TRBV24-1 and TRBJ2-1, with D maybe TRBD2 (6 bases). The CDR3 covers 16 residues. CDR1 and CDR2 from the germline V gene are KGHDR and SFDVKD. Trimming pared 1 base from V and 3 bases from J, leaving 12 bases between. CDR3 amino acids: CATSDFGGSGYNEQFF. DNA for the CDR3: TGTGCCACCAGTGATTTCGGAGGGAGCGGCTACAATGAGCAGTTCTTC.

The CDR3 here is CASSQAGDTEAFF. In DNA form, the CDR3 reads TGTGCCAGCAGCCAAGCAGGGGACACTGAAGCTTTCTTT. V gene TRBV3-1 combines with J gene TRBJ1-1; D is perhaps TRBD1 (6 bases). Germline V gene lookup returns CDR1 LGHDT and CDR2 YNNKEL (reference sequence). The CDR3 is made up of 13 amino acids. The germline V and J ends were trimmed by 1 base and 3 bases, with 6 bases remaining between them.

V is TRBV12-3 or TRBV12-4 and J is TRBJ1-1; perhaps TRBD1 as D (5 bases). The V and J ends lost 3 bases and 4 bases respectively, with 9 bases between them. The CDR3 has 13 residues. This chain's CDR3 is CASSLTDFTEAFF. In DNA form, the CDR3 reads TGTGCCAGCAGTTTGACAGACTTCACTGAAGCTTTCTTT.

The chain joins TRBV2 to TRBJ1-6; D possibly corresponds to TRBD1 (6 bases). Germline CDR1 SNHLY, CDR2 FYNNEI. This CDR3 comprises 14 residues. V was pared by 8 bases and J by 7 bases, with 15 bases between. The CDR3 spells CASGITGSNSPLHF. The DNA for the CDR3 is TGTGCCAGCGGCATAACAGGGAGCAATTCACCCCTCCACTTT. The whole variable domain, remainder taken from reference TRBV2 and TRBJ1-6, is EPEVTQTPSHQVTQMGQEVILRCVPISNHLYFYWYRQILGQKVEFLVSFYNNEISEKSEIFDDQFSVERPDGSNFTLKIRSTKLEDSAMYFCASGITGSNSPLHFGNGTRLTVT.

V and J are TRBV4-3 and TRBJ1-1; a weak D match, TRBD1 (6 bases). Trimming took 0 bases from V and 11 from J, leaving 13 bases between them. The germline V gene has CDR1 LGHNA and CDR2 YSLEER. This CDR3 is 13 amino acids long. The CDR3 sequence is CASSQEQGYGAFF. The CDR3 DNA reads TGCGCCAGCAGCCAAGAACAGGGATACGGGGCTTTCTTT.

The V gene is TRBV20-1, the J gene TRBJ2-3, with 12 bases that match TRBD2. J was trimmed by 6 bases and V by 8 bases; bases with no gene match: 6. This CDR3 spans 13 amino acids. The germline V gene has CDR1 DFQATT and CDR2 SNEGSKA (reference sequence). The CDR3 DNA is TGCAGTAGACTAGCGGGGGCCGGGGATACGCAGTATTTT. The encoded protein is CSRLAGAGDTQYF.

The CDR3 sequence is CASSQEPGGGLYNEQFF. In nucleotides, the CDR3 is TGCGCCAGCAGCCAGGAACCGGGGGGGGGACTCTACAATGAGCAGTTCTTC. The rearrangement links TRBV4-3 to TRBJ2-1, with 8 bases matching TRBD2. This CDR3 is 17 amino acids long. CDR1 and CDR2 (germline): LGHNA, YSLEER. With 3 bases clipped from V and 3 bases from J, the junction kept 10 bases outside the gene matches.

The chain recombines TRBV29-1 with TRBJ2-3; D gene unclear. The CDR3 contains 17 residues. Germline V gives CDR1 SQVTM, CDR2 ANQGSEA. Trimming left V 1 base short and J 1 base short, with 18 bases between. The CDR3 bases are TGCAGCGTTGAAGGGGTCGGTTCTCAAGGAGGCACAGATACGCAGTATTTT. Its protein product is CSVEGVGSQGGTDTQYF.

V gene TRBV27 combines with J gene TRBJ1-2, with D tentatively TRBD1 (6 bases). The CDR3 covers 15 residues. Germline CDR1 reads MNHEY; CDR2 reads SMNVEV (reference sequence). The V and J ends lost 4 bases and 4 bases respectively, with 16 bases between them. The CDR3 loop is CASSSGQSTLYGYTF. The CDR3 coding sequence is TGTGCCAGCAGTTCCGGACAGTCTACTCTCTATGGCTACACCTTC.

This chain uses TRBV2 with TRBJ1-5; D unresolved. Trimming pared 5 bases from V and 0 bases from J, leaving 8 bases between. The CDR3 sequence is 14 residues long. Germline assignment: CDR1 SNHLY and CDR2 FYNNEI. This CDR3 is CASSRSYSNQPQHF. CDR3 sequence (DNA): TGTGCCAGCAGTCGATCATATAGCAATCAGCCCCAGCATTTT.

The CDR3 sequence: CSASLGHTEAFF. The DNA for the CDR3 is TGCAGTGCTTCTCTAGGACACACTGAAGCTTTCTTT. This sequence joins TRBV20-1 and TRBJ1-1; D unclear. This CDR3 contains 12 residues. In germline, CDR1 is DFQATT, CDR2 SNEGSKA (reference sequence). V lost 5 bases and J lost 3, with 10 bases in between.

The chain couples TRBV9 to TRBJ2-3, with TRBD2 matching over 8 bases. This CDR3 has 15 residues. The germline V gene has CDR1 SGDLS and CDR2 YYNGEE. V shed 4 bases and J 3 bases; nucleotides not matched to a gene: 7. The CDR3 sequence: CASSQSGGGTDTQYF. The CDR3 region has the DNA TGTGCCAGCAGCCAAAGCGGCGGGGGGACAGATACGCAGTATTTT.

The V and J genes are TRBV28 and TRBJ1-1; D might be TRBD1 (5 bases). Germline CDR1 MDHEN, CDR2 SYDVKM. Trimming left V 4 bases short and J 7 bases short, with 16 bases between. The length of the CDR3 is 14 residues. CDR3 sequence (DNA): TGTGCCAGCAGTTCTGGGCCCCTAAGGGGTGAAGCTTTCTTT. This translates into CASSSGPLRGEAFF.

This chain uses TRBV20-1 with TRBJ2-5; D perhaps matches TRBD2 (6 bases). The V gene's germline CDR1 is DFQATT and CDR2 SNEGSKA (reference sequence). The CDR3 sequence is 13 residues long. The germline V and J ends were trimmed by 3 bases and 4 bases, with 12 bases remaining between them. CDR3 nucleotides: TGCAGTGCTAGGGGGCGGGGAGGAGAGACCCAGTACTTC. Encoded protein: CSARGRGGETQYF.